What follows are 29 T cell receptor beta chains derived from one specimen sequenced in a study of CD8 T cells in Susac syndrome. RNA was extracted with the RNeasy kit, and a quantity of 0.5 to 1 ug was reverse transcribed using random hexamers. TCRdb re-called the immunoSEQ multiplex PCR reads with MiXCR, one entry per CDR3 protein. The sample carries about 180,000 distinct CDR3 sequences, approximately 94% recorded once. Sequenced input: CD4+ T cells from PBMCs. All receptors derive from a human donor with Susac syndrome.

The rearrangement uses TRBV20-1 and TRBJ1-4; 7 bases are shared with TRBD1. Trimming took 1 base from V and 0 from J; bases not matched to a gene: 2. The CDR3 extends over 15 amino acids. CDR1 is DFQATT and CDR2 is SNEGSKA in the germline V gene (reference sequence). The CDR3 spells CSARGQGATNEKLFF. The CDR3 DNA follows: TGCAGTGCTAGAGGACAGGGAGCAACTAATGAAAAACTGTTTTTT.

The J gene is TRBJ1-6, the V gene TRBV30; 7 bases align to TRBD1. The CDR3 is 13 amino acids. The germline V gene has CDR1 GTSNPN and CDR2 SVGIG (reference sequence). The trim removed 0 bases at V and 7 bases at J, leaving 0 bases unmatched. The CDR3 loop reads CAWSVTGNSPLHF. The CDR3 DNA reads TGTGCCTGGAGTGTGACAGGGAATTCACCCCTCCACTTT. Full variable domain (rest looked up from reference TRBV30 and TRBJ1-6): SQTIHQWPATLVQPVGSPLSLECTVEGTSNPNLYWYRQAAGRGLQLLFYSVGIGQISSEVPQNLSASRPQDRQFILSSKKLLLSDSGFYLCAWSVTGNSPLHFGNGTRLTVT.

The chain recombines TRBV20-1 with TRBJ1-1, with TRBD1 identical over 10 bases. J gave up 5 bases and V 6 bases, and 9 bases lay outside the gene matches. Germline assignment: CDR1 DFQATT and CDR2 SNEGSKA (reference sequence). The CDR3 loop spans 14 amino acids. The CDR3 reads CSAKRQGAWTEAFF. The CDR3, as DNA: TGCAGTGCCAAACGACAGGGGGCATGGACTGAAGCTTTCTTT.

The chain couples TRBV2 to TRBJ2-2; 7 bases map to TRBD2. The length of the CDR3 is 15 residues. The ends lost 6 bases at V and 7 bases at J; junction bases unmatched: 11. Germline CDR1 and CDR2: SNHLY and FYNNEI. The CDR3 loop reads CASRPATSKGGELFF. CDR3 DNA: TGTGCCAGCAGGCCGGCGACTAGCAAGGGCGGGGAGCTGTTTTTT.

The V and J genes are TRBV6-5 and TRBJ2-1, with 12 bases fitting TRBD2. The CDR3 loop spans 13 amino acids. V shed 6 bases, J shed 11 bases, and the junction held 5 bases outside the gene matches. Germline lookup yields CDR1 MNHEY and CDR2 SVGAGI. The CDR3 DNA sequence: TGTGCCAGCAGCCGGACTAGCGGGGCGAAGCAGTTCTTC. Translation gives CASSRTSGAKQFF.

The CDR3 DNA reads as TGCGCCAGCAGCCGAGTGACAGGGTCCTACGAGCAGTACTTC. Translating gives CASSRVTGSYEQYF. The chain couples TRBV5-1 to TRBJ2-7, with 7 bases that match TRBD1. Germline-derived CDR1 and CDR2 are SGHRS and YFSETQ. V lost 4 bases to trimming and J lost 1 base; unmatched junction nucleotides: 5. CDR3 length: 14 residues.

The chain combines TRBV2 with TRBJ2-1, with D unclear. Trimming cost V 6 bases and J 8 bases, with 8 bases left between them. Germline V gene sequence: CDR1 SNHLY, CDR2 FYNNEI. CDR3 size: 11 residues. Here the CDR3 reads CASRTNYEQFF. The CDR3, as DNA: TGTGCCAGCAGAACGAACTATGAGCAGTTCTTC.

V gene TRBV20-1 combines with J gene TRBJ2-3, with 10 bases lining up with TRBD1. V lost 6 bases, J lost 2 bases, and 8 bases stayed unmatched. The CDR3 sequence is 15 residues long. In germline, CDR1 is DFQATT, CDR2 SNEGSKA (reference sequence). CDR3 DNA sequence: TGCAGTGCACAAGACAGGGGGCGATTCACAGATACGCAGTATTTT. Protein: CSAQDRGRFTDTQYF.

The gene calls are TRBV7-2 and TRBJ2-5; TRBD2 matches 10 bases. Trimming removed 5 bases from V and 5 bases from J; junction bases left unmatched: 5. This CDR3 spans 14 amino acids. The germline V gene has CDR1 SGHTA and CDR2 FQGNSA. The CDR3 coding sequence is TGTGCCAGCAGCCAGGGACTAGCGATGGAGACCCAGTACTTC. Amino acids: CASSQGLAMETQYF. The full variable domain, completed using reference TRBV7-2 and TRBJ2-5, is GAGVSQSPSNKVTEKGKDVELRCDPISGHTALYWYRQSLGQGLEFLIYFQGNSAPDKSGLPSDRFSAERTGGSVSTLTIQRTQQEDSAVYLCASSQGLAMETQYFGPGTRLLVL.

The CDR3 spells CASSQEPRSDTQYF. The CDR3 nucleotides are TGCGCCAGCAGCCAAGAGCCCCGTTCAGATACGCAGTATTTT. The rearrangement links TRBV4-3 to TRBJ2-3; D gene ambiguous. Trimming left V 0 bases short and J 4 bases short, with 8 bases between. Germline lookup yields CDR1 LGHNA and CDR2 YSLEER. This CDR3 contains 14 residues.

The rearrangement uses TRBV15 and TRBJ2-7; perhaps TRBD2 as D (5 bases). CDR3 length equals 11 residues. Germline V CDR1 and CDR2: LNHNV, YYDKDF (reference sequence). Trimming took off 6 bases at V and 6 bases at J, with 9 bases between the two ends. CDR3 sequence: CATSTAGEQYF. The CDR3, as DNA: TGTGCCACCAGTACCGCGGGCGAGCAGTACTTC.

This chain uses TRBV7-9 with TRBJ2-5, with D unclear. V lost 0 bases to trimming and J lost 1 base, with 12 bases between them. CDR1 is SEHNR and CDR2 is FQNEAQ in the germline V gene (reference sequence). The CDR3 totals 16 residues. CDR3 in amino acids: CASSLAWSGPQETQYF. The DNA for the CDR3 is TGTGCCAGCAGCTTAGCATGGTCCGGTCCCCAAGAGACCCAGTACTTC.

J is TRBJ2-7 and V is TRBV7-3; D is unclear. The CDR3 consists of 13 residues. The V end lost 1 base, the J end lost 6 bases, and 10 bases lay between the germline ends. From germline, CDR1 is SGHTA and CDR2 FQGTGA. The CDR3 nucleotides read TGTGCCAGCAGCTTAAACACCGGTTCCGAGCAGTACTTC. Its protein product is CASSLNTGSEQYF.

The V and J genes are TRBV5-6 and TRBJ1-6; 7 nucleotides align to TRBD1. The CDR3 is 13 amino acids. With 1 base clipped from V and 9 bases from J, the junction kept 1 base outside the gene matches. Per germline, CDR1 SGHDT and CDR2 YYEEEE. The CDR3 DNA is TGTGCCAGCAGCTTGACAGGGGTTTCACCCCTCCACTTT. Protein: CASSLTGVSPLHF. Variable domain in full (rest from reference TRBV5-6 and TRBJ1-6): DAGVTQSPTHLIKTRGQQVTLRCSPKSGHDTVSWYQQALGQGPQFIFQYYEEEERQRGNFPDRFSGHQFPNYSSELNVNALLLGDSALYLCASSLTGVSPLHFGNGTRLTVT.

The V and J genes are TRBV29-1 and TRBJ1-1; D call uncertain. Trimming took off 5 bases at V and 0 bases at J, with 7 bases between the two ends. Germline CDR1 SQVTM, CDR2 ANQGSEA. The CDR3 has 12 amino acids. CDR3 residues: CSVQKMNTEAFF. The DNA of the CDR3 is TGCAGCGTTCAGAAGATGAACACTGAAGCTTTCTTT. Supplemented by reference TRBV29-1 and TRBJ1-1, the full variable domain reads SAVISQKPSRDICQRGTSLTIQCQVDSQVTMMFWYRQQPGQSLTLIATANQGSEATYESGFVIDKFPISRPNLTFSTLTVSNMSPEDSSIYLCSVQKMNTEAFFGQGTRLTVV.

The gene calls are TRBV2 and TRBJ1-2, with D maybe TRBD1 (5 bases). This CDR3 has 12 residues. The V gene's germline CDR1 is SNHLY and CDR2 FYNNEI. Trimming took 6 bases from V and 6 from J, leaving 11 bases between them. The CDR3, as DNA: TGTGCCAGCAGCTACAGGTCAAATGGCTACACCTTC. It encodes CASSYRSNGYTF.

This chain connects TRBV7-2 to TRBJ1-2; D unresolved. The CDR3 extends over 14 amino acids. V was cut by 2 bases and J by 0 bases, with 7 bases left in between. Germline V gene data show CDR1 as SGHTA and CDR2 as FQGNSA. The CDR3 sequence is CASSLLATNYGYTF. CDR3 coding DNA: TGTGCCAGCAGCTTATTGGCCACTAACTATGGCTACACCTTC.

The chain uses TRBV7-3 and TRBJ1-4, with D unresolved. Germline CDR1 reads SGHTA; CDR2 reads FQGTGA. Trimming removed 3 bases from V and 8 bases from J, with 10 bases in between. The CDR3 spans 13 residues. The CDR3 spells CASSFRGNEKLFF. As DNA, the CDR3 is TGTGCCAGCAGCTTTCGGGGAAACGAAAAACTGTTTTTT. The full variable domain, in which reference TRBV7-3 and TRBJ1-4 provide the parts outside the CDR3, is GAGVSQTPSNKVTEKGKYVELRCDPISGHTALYWYRQSLGQGPEFLIYFQGTGAADDSGLPNDRFFAVRPEGSVSTLKIQRTERGDSAVYLCASSFRGNEKLFFGSGTQLSVL.

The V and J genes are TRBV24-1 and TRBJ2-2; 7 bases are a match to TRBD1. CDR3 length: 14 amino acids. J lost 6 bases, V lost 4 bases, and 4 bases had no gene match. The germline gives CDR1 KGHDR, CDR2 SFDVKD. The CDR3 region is CATSDADRAGELFF. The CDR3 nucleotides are TGTGCCACCAGTGACGCCGACAGGGCCGGGGAGCTGTTTTTT.

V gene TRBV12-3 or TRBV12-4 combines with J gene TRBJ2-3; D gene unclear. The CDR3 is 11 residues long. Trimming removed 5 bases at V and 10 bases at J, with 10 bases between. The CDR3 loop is CASSPQKAQYF. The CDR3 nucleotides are TGTGCCAGCAGTCCTCAAAAGGCGCAGTATTTT.

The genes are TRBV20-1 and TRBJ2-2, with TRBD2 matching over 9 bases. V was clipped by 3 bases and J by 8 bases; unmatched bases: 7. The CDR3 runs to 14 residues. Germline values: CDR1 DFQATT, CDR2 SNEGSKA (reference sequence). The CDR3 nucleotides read TGCAGTGCTAGGATTAGCGGGGGCCAGGGGGAGCTGTTTTTT. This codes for CSARISGGQGELFF.

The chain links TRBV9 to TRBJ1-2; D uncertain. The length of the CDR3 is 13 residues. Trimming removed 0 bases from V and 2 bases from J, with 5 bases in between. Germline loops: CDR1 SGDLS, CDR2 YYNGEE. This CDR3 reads CASSVAVNYGYTF. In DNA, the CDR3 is TGTGCCAGCAGCGTAGCAGTCAACTATGGCTACACCTTC.

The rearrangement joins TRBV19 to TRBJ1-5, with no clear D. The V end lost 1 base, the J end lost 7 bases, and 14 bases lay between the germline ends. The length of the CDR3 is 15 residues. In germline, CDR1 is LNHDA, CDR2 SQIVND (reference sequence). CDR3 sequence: CASSIGTQTGQPQHF. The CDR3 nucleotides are TGTGCCAGTAGTATAGGGACTCAAACGGGGCAGCCCCAGCATTTT. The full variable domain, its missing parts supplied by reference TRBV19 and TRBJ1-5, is DGGITQSPKYLFRKEGQNVTLSCEQNLNHDAMYWYRQDPGQGLRLIYYSQIVNDFQKGDIAEGYSVSREKKESFPLTVTSAQKNPTAFYLCASSIGTQTGQPQHFGDGTRLSIL.

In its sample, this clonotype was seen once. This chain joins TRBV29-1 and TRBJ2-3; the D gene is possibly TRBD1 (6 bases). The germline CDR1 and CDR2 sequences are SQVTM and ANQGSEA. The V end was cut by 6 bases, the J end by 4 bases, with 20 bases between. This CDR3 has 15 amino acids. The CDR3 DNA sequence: TGCAGCGTGGAACAGGACAGCAGGTATGCAGATACGCAGTATTTT. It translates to CSVEQDSRYADTQYF.

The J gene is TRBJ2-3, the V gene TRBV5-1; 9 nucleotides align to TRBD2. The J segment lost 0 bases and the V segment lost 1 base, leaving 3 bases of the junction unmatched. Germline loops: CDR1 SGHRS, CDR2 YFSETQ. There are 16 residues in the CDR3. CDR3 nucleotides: TGCGCCAGCAGCTTGCCTAGCGGGGTTAGCACAGATACGCAGTATTTT. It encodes CASSLPSGVSTDTQYF.

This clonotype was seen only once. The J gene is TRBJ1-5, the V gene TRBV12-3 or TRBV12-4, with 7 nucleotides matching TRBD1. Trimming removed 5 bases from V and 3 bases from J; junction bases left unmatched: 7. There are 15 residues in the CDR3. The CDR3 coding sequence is TGTGCCAGCAGTCCAGGGGGAGGGTTCAATCAGCCCCAGCATTTT. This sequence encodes CASSPGGGFNQPQHF.

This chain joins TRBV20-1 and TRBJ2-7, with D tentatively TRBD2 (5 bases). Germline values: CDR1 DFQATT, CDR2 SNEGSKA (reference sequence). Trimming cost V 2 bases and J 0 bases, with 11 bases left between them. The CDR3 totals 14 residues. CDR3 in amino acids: CSARSGGSSYEQYF. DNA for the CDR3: TGCAGTGCTAGATCCGGTGGGAGCTCCTACGAGCAGTACTTC.

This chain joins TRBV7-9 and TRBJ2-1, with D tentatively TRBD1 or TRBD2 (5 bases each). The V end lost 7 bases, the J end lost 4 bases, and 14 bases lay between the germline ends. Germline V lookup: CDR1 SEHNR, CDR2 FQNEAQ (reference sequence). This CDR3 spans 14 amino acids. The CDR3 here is CASTTRDLYNEQFF. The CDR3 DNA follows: TGTGCCAGCACCACCCGGGACCTTTACAATGAGCAGTTCTTC.

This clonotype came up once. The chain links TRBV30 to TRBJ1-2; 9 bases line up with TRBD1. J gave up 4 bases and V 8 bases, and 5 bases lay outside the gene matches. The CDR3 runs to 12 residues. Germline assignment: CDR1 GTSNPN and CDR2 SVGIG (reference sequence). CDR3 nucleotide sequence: TGTGCCAACAGGGGGCATGGCTATGGCTACACCTTC. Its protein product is CANRGHGYGYTF.